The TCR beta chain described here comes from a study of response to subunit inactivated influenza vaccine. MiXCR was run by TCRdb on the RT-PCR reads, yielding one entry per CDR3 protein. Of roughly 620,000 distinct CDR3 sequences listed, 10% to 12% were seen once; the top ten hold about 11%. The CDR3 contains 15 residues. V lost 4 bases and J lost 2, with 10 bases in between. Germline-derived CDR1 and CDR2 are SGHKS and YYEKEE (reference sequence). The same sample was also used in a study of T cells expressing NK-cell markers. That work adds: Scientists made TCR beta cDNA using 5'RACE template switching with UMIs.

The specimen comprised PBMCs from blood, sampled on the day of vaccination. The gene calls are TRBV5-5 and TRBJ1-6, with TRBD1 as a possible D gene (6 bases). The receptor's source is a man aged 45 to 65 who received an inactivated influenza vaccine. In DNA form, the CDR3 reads TGTGCCAGCAGCGCCGGACAGACCTATAATTCACCCCTCCACTTT. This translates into CASSAGQTYNSPLHF.